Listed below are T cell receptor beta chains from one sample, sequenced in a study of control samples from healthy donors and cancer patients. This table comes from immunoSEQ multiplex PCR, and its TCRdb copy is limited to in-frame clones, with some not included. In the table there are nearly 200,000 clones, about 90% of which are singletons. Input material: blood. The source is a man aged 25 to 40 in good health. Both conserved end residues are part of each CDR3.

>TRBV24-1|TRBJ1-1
CATSDLHESSTPLNICSEAFF
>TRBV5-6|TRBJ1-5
CASSLRLQSNQPQHF
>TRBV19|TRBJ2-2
CASRREAVTGELFF
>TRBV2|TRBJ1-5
CASSTDSNQPQHF
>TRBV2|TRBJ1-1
CASSSGQGPTEAFF
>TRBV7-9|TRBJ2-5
CASSRRAGVAGQETQYF
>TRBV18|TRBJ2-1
CASSPQKGYNEQFF
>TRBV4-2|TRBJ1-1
CASSQGTGTDEAFF
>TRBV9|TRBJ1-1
CASSSGTAEAFF
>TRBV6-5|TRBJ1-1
CAARPLMNTEAFF
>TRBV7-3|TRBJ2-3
CASSFSTGGTDTQYF
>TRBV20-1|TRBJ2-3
CSATEWDTQYF
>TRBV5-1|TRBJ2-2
CASSRLAGLANTGELFF
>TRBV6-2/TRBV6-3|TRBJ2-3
CASNPQGATDTQYF
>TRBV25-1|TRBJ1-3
CASTRGSGNTIYF
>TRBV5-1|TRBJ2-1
CASSPQGSSYNEQFF
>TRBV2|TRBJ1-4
CASTQGTSRTNEKLFF
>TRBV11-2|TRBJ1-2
CATGGNYGYTF
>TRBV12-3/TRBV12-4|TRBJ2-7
CASSSGLPYEQYF
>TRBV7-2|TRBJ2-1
CASSLPRGSGPRGEQFF
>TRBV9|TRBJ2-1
CASSDGGLSYNEQFF
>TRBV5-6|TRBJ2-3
CASSLPAGGSGVTQYF
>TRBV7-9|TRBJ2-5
CASSTNIWTEKVEETQYF
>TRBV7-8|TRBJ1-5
CASSLALGVTSNQPQHF
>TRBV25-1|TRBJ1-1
CASLSRGTEAFF
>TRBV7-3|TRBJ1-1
CASSLGASNTEAFF
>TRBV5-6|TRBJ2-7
CASGGYEQYF
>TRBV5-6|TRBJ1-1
CASSFGGSPIEAFF
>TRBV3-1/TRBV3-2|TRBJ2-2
CASSFGTGNTGELFF
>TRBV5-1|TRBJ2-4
CASSPQTGNIQYF
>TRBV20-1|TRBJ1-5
CSASKGGIGNQPQHF
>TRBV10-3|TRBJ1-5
CAISGQTSGQDRPQHF
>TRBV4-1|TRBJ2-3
CASSQESPGQSTDTQYF
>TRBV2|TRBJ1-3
CASSEVGSTGNTIYF
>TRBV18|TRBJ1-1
CATAEGMNTEAFF
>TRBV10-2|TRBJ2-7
CASSESWGPYEQYF
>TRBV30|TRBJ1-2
CAWSRQGNYGYTF
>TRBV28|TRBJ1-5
CASRPGTGDTQPQHF
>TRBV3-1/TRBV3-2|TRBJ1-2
CASSQGAGQGAPNYGYTF
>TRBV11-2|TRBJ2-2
CASSTGSNTGELFF
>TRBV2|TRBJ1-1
CASSEGREAFF
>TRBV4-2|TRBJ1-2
CASSQDRALNYGYTF
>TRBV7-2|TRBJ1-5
CASSGELSNQPQHF
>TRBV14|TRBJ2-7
CASSQDARLASPYEQYF
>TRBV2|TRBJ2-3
CASLLRGGSTDTQYF
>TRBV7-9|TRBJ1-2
CASTYDRGYGYTF
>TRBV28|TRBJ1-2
CASSLSYDYTF